The sequence of this TCR beta chain was determined in a study of shared clonotypes between healthy human individuals. CDR3 size: 15 residues. Germline V gene data show CDR1 as MNHEY and CDR2 as SVGAGI. V lost 5 bases, J lost 0 bases, and 11 bases lay in between. Here immunoSEQ multiplex PCR was the method, and the copy in TCRdb shows in-frame clones only, minus some. The sample lists millions of clones; about 92% were seen once. This receptor was taken from a man younger than 30 in good health. The sample comprised naive CD4+ T cells sorted from blood. Subset denoted: CD45RA+ positively selected. V is TRBV6-5 and J is TRBJ2-4, with D unresolved. The CDR3 loop reads CASSHSDLAKNIQYF. The CDR3 nucleotides read TGTGCCAGCAGTCACAGCGATCTAGCCAAAAACATTCAGTACTTC.